Described below is a single T cell receptor (beta chain) sequence and its context. Its matching antigen is unknown. The CDR3 totals 13 residues. From germline, CDR1 is MNHEY and CDR2 SVGAGI. V was trimmed by 1 base and J by 0 bases, leaving 3 bases between them. This table comes from immunoSEQ multiplex PCR, and its TCRdb copy is limited to in-frame clones, with some not included. This sample has about 41,000 clones; 90% occur once, and the top ten carry 5% to 6.5%. This sample is drawn from a study of brain T cells in children with intractable seizures. At least one anti-epileptic drug was given before surgery. Findings of the study overall: Absence of clones before surgery may stem from lower sequencing depth. HCMV serostatus was not known, and viral specificity came from CDR3 similarity only.

The chain recombines TRBV6-5 with TRBJ1-1; no firm D call. The material sequenced was peripheral blood, taken at surgery. The sequence was obtained from a girl aged 2 to 10 with tuberous sclerosis and intractable seizures. CDR3 amino acids: CASSYWVNTEAFF. DNA of the CDR3: TGTGCCAGCAGTTACTGGGTGAACACTGAAGCTTTCTTT.